The subject of this entry is one T cell receptor beta chain. This clone was found a few times. Its target antigen remains unknown. No quality values exist for individual bases; no much larger clone is one base distant. Each donor gave one peripheral blood draw, about 100 mL on average, collected into heparinised tubes. Using a panel that included CD45RO, CCR7, CD25, CD127, CD95 and CD27, naive, central memory, regulatory and stem cell-like memory CD4+ T cells were sorted on a BD FACSAria II. All sorted populations exceeded 95% purity. Right away, PBMCs were isolated by Lymphoprep density gradient centrifugation and were stained directly, with no culture step. To minimize batch effects, samples were stained and sorted in pairs, one healthy donor with one patient per experiment. The data were taken from a study of beta chain features in type 1 diabetes (dated 2018 in TCRdb). Regarding the study in general: Patients and healthy donors did not differ in mean age, gender distribution, total cell number or subset yield. A total of over 90,000,000 sorted cells were examined across all samples, and a strong correlation was observed between cell number per subset and RNA yield. The study compared TCRB repertoires of sorted circulating CD4+ T cell subsets between recently diagnosed type 1 diabetes patients and matched healthy donors. Whereas all 28 donors provided naive and central memory subsets, regulatory and stem cell-like memory subsets were isolated from just 8 patients and roughly eight healthy donors.

The paper as a whole reports these results and caveats: Naive, central memory and regulatory TCRB repertoires appeared to be more alike among patients than among healthy donors. Shorter templates might be favored by PCR, yet because patient and control samples were amplified and corrected together, any such skew would affect both groups equally. A moderate but significant shortening of TCRB CDR3 length was observed in type 1 diabetes patients in all four CD4+ subsets. Because cDNA was sequenced instead of genomic DNA, highly expressing activated cells could be over-represented, though the groups showed no difference in activation or CD3 levels. Only small numbers of individuals were included in the HLA sub-analyses, which left unresolved whether HLA type had any influence on TCRB rearrangement. Patients with type 1 diabetes made fewer insertions and deleted more nucleotides at VDJ recombination sites, implying thymic rearrangement abnormalities.

The entire isolated RNA was reverse transcribed using the High Capacity cDNA Reverse Transcription Kit, and thus expressed TCRB transcripts were sequenced. Deep immunoSEQ sequencing was applied to naive, central memory and regulatory T cell samples, giving an average of about 3.6 million total reads per sample. Sorted cells were lysed in RLT buffer, and RNA was extracted using DNase-treated RNeasy Micro or Mini kits according to cell number. Each cell subset was processed on its own to prevent cross-contamination, while patient and healthy donor samples were processed together. Using the immunoSEQ multiplex PCR, TCRB sequences were amplified from cDNA into 87-bp fragments spanning the CDR3 region. Sequencing of the amplicons was performed on the Illumina HiSeq platform. The study's processing was this. PCR bias was computationally corrected using synthetic template baselines, reads within Hamming distance 2 were collapsed, and singletons that could not be merged were discarded. Reads were aligned against IMGT to assign V, D and J genes, CDR3 length and insertions or deletions at six rearrangement sites. Within each subset, clonotype counts were normalized to sorted cell number, and only after that were true diversity and Gini coefficients computed with the tcR R package. Repertoire sharing was quantified using the overlap coefficient calculated on TCRB nucleotide sequences. This is the immuneACCESS table as TCRdb keeps it, with only in-frame sequences that have V and J called. A part of the clones is gone; compared with another copy, unresolved V genes explain less than half, and the rest is unexplained. V, J and clone size derive from that table, while D and trimming were established from the DNA sequence. In all, the sample holds roughly 130,000 clones, and 9.2% of those were seen once. The ten largest clones represent approximately 0.68% of the sample.

Trimming takes 4 bases off V and 8 bases off J; junction bases not matched to a gene: 5. CDR1 and CDR2 are read off the germline V gene as SGHDT and YYEEEE. From the cysteine up to the phenylalanine, the CDR3 has a length of 15 residues. The read is trimmed to its CDR3 DNA, 45 bases read in frame from base 1. The sequence came from a man aged 18 to 29 in good health. Recombination joined TRBV5-6 with TRBJ1-6; 11 of the junction bases match TRBD1. Sample: central memory CD4+ T cells from blood. The DNA is TGTGCCAGCAGCAGGACAGGGGGCGTTGATTCACCCCTCCACTTT. This encodes CASSRTGGVDSPLHF.